The subject of this entry is one T cell receptor (beta chain). Its target is not known. Losses at the gene ends were 4 bases for V and 1 base for J; bases not matched to a gene: 11. The CDR3 extends over 17 amino acids. The germline V gene encodes CDR1 LGHNA and CDR2 YSLEER. The data belong to a study of Graves' ophthalmopathy and Graves' hyperthyroidism. Study-wide background: There was a collection of peripheral blood at initial diagnosis, before any treatment.

Each donor who had ophthalmopathy showed moderate-to-severe activity, a CAS of ≥3, a NOSPECS of ≥4, and a duration under 3 months. Amplification from RNA transcripts yielded the TCR beta CDR3 regions. The authors performed first-round RT-PCR with HTBI primers and then a second-round multiplex PCR. TCRdb redid the calling of the multiplex PCR reads with MiXCR, one entry per CDR3 protein. The sample carries 600,000 to 950,000 distinct CDR3 sequences, roughly two fifths recorded once. General study findings and limits: Most thyroid clonotypes expanded beyond 0.001 frequency were also found in blood.

This TCR came from an adult man with Graves' ophthalmopathy. The sequenced material came from peripheral blood. The J gene is TRBJ2-7, the V gene TRBV4-3; 9 nucleotides line up with TRBD1. The chain's CDR3 is CASSRSAPGQGSYEQYF. The CDR3 DNA reads as TGCGCCAGCAGCCGCTCGGCCCCGGGACAGGGATCCTACGAGCAGTACTTC.